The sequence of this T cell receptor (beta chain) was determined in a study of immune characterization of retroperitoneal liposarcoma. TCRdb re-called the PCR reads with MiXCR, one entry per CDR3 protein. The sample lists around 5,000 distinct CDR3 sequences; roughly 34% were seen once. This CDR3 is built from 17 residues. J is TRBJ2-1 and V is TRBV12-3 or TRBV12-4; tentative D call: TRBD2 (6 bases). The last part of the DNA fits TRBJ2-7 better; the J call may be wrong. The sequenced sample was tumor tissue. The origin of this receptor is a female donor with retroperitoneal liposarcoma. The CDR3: CASSPPHWGRSNNEQYF. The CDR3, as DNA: TGTGCCAGCAGTCCCCCCCATTGGGGGAGGTCAAACAATGAGCAGTACTTC.